The clone carrying this T cell receptor (beta chain) was detected once. The junction does not match germline at one end; this may be a read error. This sample includes further DNA sequences coding for the same CDR3. The sample belongs to a study of blood T cell repertoires in COVID-19. Study-level background: Specimens from acute and convalescent COVID-19 originated in the United States, Italy and Spain. In each case, the material was cDNA or gDNA derived from T cells, B-cell-depleted T cells, or PBMCs.

In the original processing: Amplified reference gene primers provided the basis for estimating nucleated cell counts. TCRdb's table, derived via immunoSEQ multiplex PCR, lists solely in-frame clones and lacks some. V, J and clone size are taken as reported in that table, and D and trimming were inferred from the DNA itself. Among about 16,000 clones listed, about 91% were seen once. Germline CDR1 and CDR2: MDHEN and SYDVKM. The CDR3 sequence is 16 residues long. This chain connects TRBV28 to TRBJ1-3; the D gene is possibly TRBD1 (6 bases). Sequenced material: peripheral blood. The source is a human donor in a cohort sampled during active COVID-19. The CDR3 region is CASRSPGTNSGNTIYF. CDR3 nucleotides: TGTGCCAGCAGATCCCCCGGGACAAACTCTGGAAACACTATATATTTT.